Listed below are T cell receptor beta chains from one sample, sequenced in a study of T-cell memory formation after mild COVID-19. TCRdb used MiXCR to reprocess the 5' RACE reads, holding one entry per CDR3 protein. Of about 190,000 distinct CDR3 sequences in the sample, 25% to 35% were seen once. The sample comprised PBMCs or a T cell subset sorted from them (not recorded which). The origin of the receptors is an adult woman who had mild COVID-19 (a few samples of this study predate the infection). Cell type and time point are not known. CDR3s include the opening cysteine and the closing phenylalanine or tryptophan. Each record gives: D gene, V gene, J gene, clone size, CDR3 protein, CDR3 DNA. The D gene is left open where the match is weak. For some rows the clone size is stated as once, few or many, or as a class when expanded; others skip it.

d_call: NA
v_call: TRBV14
j_call: TRBJ2-7
clone_size: few
cdr3_aa: CASSQGIAFGDEQYF
cdr3_nt: TGTGCCAGCAGCCAAGGAATCGCATTTGGGGACGAGCAGTACTTC

d_call: NA
v_call: TRBV5-1
j_call: TRBJ1-1
clone_size: NA
cdr3_aa: CASSLTGPRNTEAFF
cdr3_nt: TGCGCCAGCAGCTTGACAGGGCCCAGGAACACTGAAGCTTTCTTT

d_call: NA
v_call: TRBV18
j_call: TRBJ2-3
clone_size: few
cdr3_aa: CASSRAAGGVDTQYF
cdr3_nt: TGTGCCAGCTCCCGGGCAGCAGGTGGAGTTGATACGCAGTATTTT

d_call: TRBD1
v_call: TRBV7-6
j_call: TRBJ1-3
clone_size: NA
cdr3_aa: CASSQTGPRDTIYF
cdr3_nt: TGTGCCAGCAGCCAGACAGGGCCCCGGGACACCATATATTTT

d_call: NA
v_call: TRBV30
j_call: TRBJ2-7
clone_size: NA
cdr3_aa: CAWSPSSGFYEQYF
cdr3_nt: TGTGCCTGGAGCCCATCCAGCGGGTTCTACGAGCAGTACTTC

d_call: NA
v_call: TRBV12-3/TRBV12-4
j_call: TRBJ2-6
clone_size: NA
cdr3_aa: CASSLEGRILSGANVLTF
cdr3_nt: TGTGCCAGCAGTTTGGAAGGACGTATACTCTCTGGGGCCAACGTCCTGACTTTC

d_call: TRBD1
v_call: TRBV5-1
j_call: TRBJ1-2
clone_size: many
cdr3_aa: CASSLGHRDSSYGYTF
cdr3_nt: TGCGCCAGCAGCTTGGGCCACCGGGACAGTTCTTACGGCTACACCTTC

d_call: NA
v_call: TRBV9
j_call: TRBJ2-1
clone_size: NA
cdr3_aa: CASSVFSVGANEQFF
cdr3_nt: TGTGCCAGCAGCGTATTTTCCGTCGGGGCCAATGAGCAGTTCTTC

d_call: NA
v_call: TRBV5-1
j_call: TRBJ2-5
clone_size: NA
cdr3_aa: CASSLSLQQETQYF
cdr3_nt: TGCGCCAGCAGCCTGAGCCTCCAACAAGAGACCCAGTACTTC

d_call: NA
v_call: TRBV7-2
j_call: TRBJ2-1
clone_size: NA
cdr3_aa: CASSLGGWGSYNEQFF
cdr3_nt: TGTGCCAGCAGCTTAGGAGGGTGGGGCTCCTACAATGAGCAGTTCTTC

d_call: TRBD2
v_call: TRBV12-3/TRBV12-4
j_call: TRBJ2-2
clone_size: NA
cdr3_aa: CASSPGLAGVRNTGELFF
cdr3_nt: TGTGCCAGCAGCCCAGGACTAGCGGGAGTCAGGAACACCGGGGAGCTGTTTTTT

d_call: NA
v_call: TRBV25-1
j_call: TRBJ1-6
clone_size: few
cdr3_aa: CASSGQQGWNSPLHF
cdr3_nt: TGTGCCAGCAGTGGACAACAGGGTTGGAATTCACCCCTCCACTTT

d_call: NA
v_call: TRBV4-1
j_call: TRBJ2-1
clone_size: few
cdr3_aa: CASSHPGLLNEQFF
cdr3_nt: TGCGCCAGCAGCCACCCGGGACTGCTTAATGAGCAGTTCTTC

d_call: NA
v_call: TRBV20-1
j_call: TRBJ1-1
clone_size: many
cdr3_aa: CSSGPPGTHTEAFF
cdr3_nt: TGCAGTTCCGGTCCTCCAGGGACACACACTGAAGCTTTCTTT

d_call: NA
v_call: TRBV21-1
j_call: TRBJ2-7
clone_size: few
cdr3_aa: CATRAEKFLLDF
cdr3_nt: TGTGCCACCCGCGCCGAGAAGTTCCTCCTAGACTTC

d_call: NA
v_call: TRBV23-1
j_call: TRBJ2-7
clone_size: NA
cdr3_aa: CASSQSILGRLGSGEQYF
cdr3_nt: TGCGCCAGCAGTCAATCTATTTTAGGGAGATTGGGTTCTGGTGAGCAGTACTTC

d_call: NA
v_call: TRBV30
j_call: TRBJ1-1
clone_size: few
cdr3_aa: CLGWGPDGSITEAFF
cdr3_nt: TGTCTCGGCTGGGGTCCAGACGGTTCGATCACTGAAGCTTTCTTT

d_call: NA
v_call: TRBV7-9
j_call: TRBJ2-2
clone_size: few
cdr3_aa: CASSLSPAGELFF
cdr3_nt: TGTGCCAGCAGCTTAAGTCCTGCCGGGGAGCTGTTTTTT

d_call: NA
v_call: TRBV6-6
j_call: TRBJ2-7
clone_size: NA
cdr3_aa: CASSPTGHEQYF
cdr3_nt: TGTGCCAGCAGCCCCACAGGGCACGAGCAGTACTTC

d_call: NA
v_call: TRBV29-1
j_call: TRBJ1-1
clone_size: few
cdr3_aa: CSVGGVNTEAFF
cdr3_nt: TGCAGCGTTGGGGGGGTTAACACTGAAGCTTTCTTT

d_call: NA
v_call: TRBV4-1
j_call: TRBJ1-2
clone_size: NA
cdr3_aa: CASSQSPSAEAYGYTF
cdr3_nt: TGCGCCAGCAGCCAATCACCTTCGGCAGAGGCCTATGGCTACACCTTC

d_call: TRBD1
v_call: TRBV4-3
j_call: TRBJ1-5
clone_size: NA
cdr3_aa: CASSQVQTGARPGGDQPQHF
cdr3_nt: TGCGCCAGCAGCCAAGTGCAGACAGGGGCCAGGCCGGGTGGCGACCAGCCCCAGCATTTT

d_call: NA
v_call: TRBV12-3/TRBV12-4
j_call: TRBJ1-2
clone_size: few
cdr3_aa: CASSPAFGAFYGYTF
cdr3_nt: TGTGCCAGCAGTCCGGCTTTCGGAGCCTTCTATGGCTACACCTTC

d_call: TRBD2
v_call: TRBV30
j_call: TRBJ2-7
clone_size: once
cdr3_aa: CAWRSAAGGPYEQYF
cdr3_nt: TGTGCCTGGAGATCAGCGGCGGGAGGGCCCTACGAGCAGTACTTC

d_call: TRBD2
v_call: TRBV5-1
j_call: TRBJ2-1
clone_size: NA
cdr3_aa: CASSKSGGAQNEQFF
cdr3_nt: TGCGCCAGCAGCAAAAGCGGGGGGGCCCAGAATGAGCAGTTCTTC

d_call: NA
v_call: TRBV18
j_call: TRBJ2-6
clone_size: NA
cdr3_aa: CASSPGGRANVLTF
cdr3_nt: TGTGCCAGCTCACCAGGGGGACGGGCCAACGTCCTGACTTTC

d_call: NA
v_call: TRBV29-1
j_call: TRBJ2-2
clone_size: few
cdr3_aa: CSVRQGGGTGELFF
cdr3_nt: TGCAGCGTACGACAGGGTGGAGGGACCGGGGAGCTGTTTTTT

d_call: NA
v_call: TRBV15
j_call: TRBJ2-1
clone_size: NA
cdr3_aa: CATSRDIEQFF
cdr3_nt: TGTGCCACCAGCAGAGATATTGAGCAGTTCTTC

d_call: TRBD1
v_call: TRBV25-1
j_call: TRBJ2-5
clone_size: few
cdr3_aa: CASSGGQGAGETQYF
cdr3_nt: TGTGCCAGCAGTGGAGGACAGGGGGCTGGGGAGACCCAGTACTTC

d_call: NA
v_call: TRBV5-1
j_call: TRBJ2-4
clone_size: many
cdr3_aa: CASSLALAKNIQYF
cdr3_nt: TGCGCCAGCAGCTTGGCCTTAGCCAAAAACATTCAGTACTTC

d_call: NA
v_call: TRBV14
j_call: TRBJ2-3
clone_size: few
cdr3_aa: CASSRDFPSDTQYF
cdr3_nt: TGTGCCAGCAGCCGGGACTTCCCTTCGGATACGCAGTATTTT

d_call: TRBD1
v_call: TRBV14
j_call: TRBJ2-5
clone_size: NA
cdr3_aa: CASRPGQGAQETQYF
cdr3_nt: TGTGCCAGCAGACCCGGACAGGGGGCCCAAGAGACCCAGTACTTC

d_call: TRBD2
v_call: TRBV20-1
j_call: TRBJ2-1
clone_size: few
cdr3_aa: CSARGDRSSYNEQFF
cdr3_nt: TGCAGTGCCCGGGGGGATCGAAGCTCCTACAATGAGCAGTTCTTC

d_call: NA
v_call: TRBV20-1
j_call: TRBJ1-1
clone_size: many
cdr3_aa: CSASALGQGGTEAFF
cdr3_nt: TGCAGTGCTAGTGCTCTGGGGCAGGGAGGGACTGAAGCTTTCTTT

d_call: NA
v_call: TRBV5-1
j_call: TRBJ2-7
clone_size: few
cdr3_aa: CASAQKEGAYEQYF
cdr3_nt: TGCGCCAGCGCCCAGAAAGAGGGTGCCTACGAGCAGTACTTC

d_call: NA
v_call: TRBV3-1
j_call: TRBJ1-5
clone_size: once
cdr3_aa: CASSQGEGNQPQHF
cdr3_nt: TGTGCCAGCAGCCAAGGAGAGGGCAATCAGCCCCAGCATTTT

d_call: TRBD1
v_call: TRBV29-1
j_call: TRBJ1-2
clone_size: NA
cdr3_aa: CSVEGTGWDYGYTF
cdr3_nt: TGCAGCGTCGAGGGGACAGGTTGGGACTATGGCTACACCTTC

d_call: TRBD2
v_call: TRBV29-1
j_call: TRBJ2-7
clone_size: NA
cdr3_aa: CSVGGTRVSYEQYF
cdr3_nt: TGCAGCGTTGGGGGGACTAGAGTGTCCTACGAGCAGTACTTC

d_call: TRBD2
v_call: TRBV29-1
j_call: TRBJ2-1
clone_size: NA
cdr3_aa: CSVEVLAGGRGNEQFF
cdr3_nt: TGCAGCGTTGAAGTTCTAGCGGGGGGGCGTGGCAATGAGCAGTTCTTC

d_call: NA
v_call: TRBV7-9
j_call: TRBJ2-7
clone_size: NA
cdr3_aa: CAAAQSYEQYF
cdr3_nt: TGTGCCGCCGCCCAGTCCTACGAGCAGTACTTC

d_call: NA
v_call: TRBV7-6
j_call: TRBJ2-2
clone_size: few
cdr3_aa: CASSRRTDNTGELFF
cdr3_nt: TGTGCCAGCAGCCGCAGGACTGACAACACCGGGGAGCTGTTTTTT

d_call: TRBD2
v_call: TRBV15
j_call: TRBJ2-7
clone_size: NA
cdr3_aa: CATSRGTSGSPYEQYF
cdr3_nt: TGTGCCACCAGCAGAGGGACTAGCGGGAGTCCCTACGAGCAGTACTTC

d_call: NA
v_call: TRBV5-1
j_call: TRBJ2-3
clone_size: NA
cdr3_aa: CASSLDRPVDTQYF
cdr3_nt: TGCGCCAGCAGCTTGGATCGCCCCGTGGATACGCAGTATTTT

d_call: TRBD2
v_call: TRBV3-1
j_call: TRBJ2-3
clone_size: few
cdr3_aa: CASSLRSGGPDTQYF
cdr3_nt: TGTGCCAGCAGCCTTAGGAGCGGGGGGCCAGATACGCAGTATTTT

d_call: NA
v_call: TRBV12-3/TRBV12-4
j_call: TRBJ2-6
clone_size: NA
cdr3_aa: CASSPNSGANVLTF
cdr3_nt: TGTGCCAGCAGCCCGAACTCTGGGGCCAACGTCCTGACTTTC

d_call: NA
v_call: TRBV7-4
j_call: TRBJ1-1
clone_size: NA
cdr3_aa: CASSPRDMNTEAFF
cdr3_nt: TGTGCCAGCAGCCCCCGGGACATGAACACTGAAGCTTTCTTT

d_call: TRBD1
v_call: TRBV6-5
j_call: TRBJ1-1
clone_size: few
cdr3_aa: CASSTGKPGGSEAFF
cdr3_nt: TGTGCCAGCAGTACGGGGAAACCAGGGGGCAGTGAGGCTTTCTTT

d_call: TRBD2
v_call: TRBV11-2
j_call: TRBJ2-7
clone_size: NA
cdr3_aa: CASSSSGITYEQYF
cdr3_nt: TGTGCCAGCAGCTCTAGCGGGATAACCTACGAGCAGTACTTC

d_call: TRBD2
v_call: TRBV7-6
j_call: TRBJ2-3
clone_size: NA
cdr3_aa: CASSSLSGRAGDTQYF
cdr3_nt: TGTGCCAGCAGCTCGCTTAGCGGGAGGGCAGGAGATACGCAGTATTTT

d_call: TRBD1
v_call: TRBV6-5
j_call: TRBJ2-1
clone_size: NA
cdr3_aa: CASRPGQEVNEQFF
cdr3_nt: TGTGCCAGCAGACCGGGACAGGAAGTCAATGAGCAGTTCTTC

d_call: TRBD1
v_call: TRBV19
j_call: TRBJ2-7
clone_size: once
cdr3_aa: CASSWQGAKEQYF
cdr3_nt: TGTGCCAGTAGTTGGCAGGGGGCGAAGGAGCAGTACTTC

d_call: TRBD2
v_call: TRBV7-9
j_call: TRBJ2-5
clone_size: many
cdr3_aa: CASSSGPGGETQYF
cdr3_nt: TGTGCCAGCAGCTCGGGACCGGGGGGAGAGACCCAGTACTTC

d_call: NA
v_call: TRBV5-1
j_call: TRBJ2-7
clone_size: NA
cdr3_aa: CASSLGRAYEQYF
cdr3_nt: TGCGCCAGCAGCTTGGGAAGGGCCTACGAGCAGTACTTC

d_call: NA
v_call: TRBV7-9
j_call: TRBJ1-1
clone_size: few
cdr3_aa: CASSYGAREAFF
cdr3_nt: TGTGCCAGCAGCTATGGCGCACGTGAAGCTTTCTTT

d_call: NA
v_call: TRBV18
j_call: TRBJ2-1
clone_size: NA
cdr3_aa: CASSQRDQMDEQFF
cdr3_nt: TGTGCCAGCTCACAACGGGACCAGATGGATGAGCAGTTCTTC

d_call: NA
v_call: TRBV12-3/TRBV12-4
j_call: TRBJ1-1
clone_size: NA
cdr3_aa: CATGRGLYTEAFF
cdr3_nt: TGTGCCACCGGTCGGGGGCTATACACTGAAGCTTTCTTT

d_call: NA
v_call: TRBV21-1
j_call: TRBJ2-4
clone_size: few
cdr3_aa: CASSINTGHKGNNIQYF
cdr3_nt: TGTGCCAGCAGCATTAACACCGGACACAAGGGGAATAACATTCAGTACTTC

d_call: NA
v_call: TRBV27
j_call: TRBJ2-3
clone_size: NA
cdr3_aa: CASSFSGHLGDTQYF
cdr3_nt: TGTGCCAGCAGTTTCTCGGGACACCTGGGGGATACGCAGTATTTT

d_call: NA
v_call: TRBV29-1
j_call: TRBJ1-4
clone_size: NA
cdr3_aa: CSVERLTEEGKLFF
cdr3_nt: TGCAGCGTTGAACGTTTGACGGAAGAGGGAAAACTGTTTTTT